These 5 T cell receptor beta chains came from one sample sequenced in a study of cytomegalovirus exposure and HLA in healthy donors. Assay: immunoSEQ multiplex PCR; the TCRdb copy retains only in-frame clones and omits some. The repertoire holds about 140,000 clones, approximately 84% seen once, with around 1.4% in the top ten. Material for sequencing was PBMCs. These receptors were obtained from a woman in her 30s in good health and CMV-seronegative.

The chain carries TRBV7-9 and TRBJ2-2, with a possible D match to TRBD1 (6 bases). Trimming took 5 bases from V and 1 from J, leaving 14 bases between them. The CDR3 is 16 residues long. CDR1 is SEHNR and CDR2 is FQNEAQ in the germline V gene (reference sequence). Here the CDR3 DNA reads TGTGCCAGCAGCGGACCAGGGGCCCAGAACACCGGGGAGCTGTTTTTT. Its protein is CASSGPGAQNTGELFF.

The gene calls are TRBV5-5 and TRBJ2-7; no clear D. This CDR3 contains 16 residues. Germline V gene data show CDR1 as SGHKS and CDR2 as YYEKEE (reference sequence). Trimming removed 1 base at V and 2 bases at J, with 16 bases between. The CDR3 DNA reads TGTGCCAGCAGCTTGCAGCCGAGACCTAGTGCCTACGAGCAGTACTTC. Its translation: CASSLQPRPSAYEQYF.

The chain recombines TRBV2 with TRBJ1-2; D is perhaps TRBD1 (5 bases). Trimming shortened V by 5 bases and J by 3 bases, and 13 bases separated the two germline ends. The CDR3 sequence is 14 residues long. Germline V gives CDR1 SNHLY, CDR2 FYNNEI. Written as DNA, the CDR3 is TGTGCCAGCAGTCAGGGCACCACCTACTATGGCTACACCTTC. Its translation: CASSQGTTYYGYTF.

This chain connects TRBV28 to TRBJ1-1, with D perhaps matching TRBD1 (6 bases). This CDR3 spans 15 amino acids. V dropped 2 bases and J dropped 0 bases, with 10 bases sitting between them. Germline lookup yields CDR1 MDHEN and CDR2 SYDVKM. The CDR3: CASSLRDIMNTEAFF. CDR3 nucleotide sequence: TGTGCCAGCAGTTTACGGGACATTATGAACACTGAAGCTTTCTTT. The complete variable domain, with remaining parts taken from reference TRBV28 and TRBJ1-1, reads DVKVTQSSRYLVKRTGEKVFLECVQDMDHENMFWYRQDPGLGLRLIYFSYDVKMKEKGDIPEGYSVSREKKERFSLILESASTNQTSMYLCASSLRDIMNTEAFFGQGTRLTVV.

This clone was counted a few times. The V and J genes are TRBV2 and TRBJ2-2; weak D call: TRBD2 (5 bases). V lost 7 bases, J lost 6 bases, and 15 bases lay in between. CDR1 SNHLY and CDR2 FYNNEI come from the germline V gene. This CDR3 spans 14 amino acids. CDR3 sequence (DNA): TGTGCCAGCACCATCACTAGTTCTGCCGGGGAGCTGTTTTTT. This codes for CASTITSSAGELFF.